The text below deals with one TCR beta chain. The repertoire was sequenced with immunoSEQ multiplex PCR; TCRdb's copy has only in-frame clones and lacks some. This table has tens of thousands of clones, roughly 80% appearing once. Germline V CDR1 and CDR2: MDHEN, SYDVKM. The length of the CDR3 is 14 residues. The V gene lost 10 bases and the J gene lost 2 bases, with 12 bases spanning the gap. This sample stems from a study of blood T cell repertoires in COVID-19. The receptor was derived from a man at least 80 years old with active or convalescent COVID-19. This chain joins TRBV28 and TRBJ2-6, with D perhaps matching TRBD2 (5 bases). The sequencing sample was made of peripheral blood. DNA for the CDR3: TGTGCCACCATAGAGGGTACTGGGGCCAACGTCCTGACTTTC. This sequence encodes CATIEGTGANVLTF. The whole variable domain, remainder taken from reference TRBV28 and TRBJ2-6, is DVKVTQSSRYLVKRTGEKVFLECVQDMDHENMFWYRQDPGLGLRLIYFSYDVKMKEKGDIPEGYSVSREKKERFSLILESASTNQTSMYLCATIEGTGANVLTFGAGSRLTVL.